One and the same sample provided the 17 T cell receptor beta chains below, sequenced in a study of T-cell memory formation after mild COVID-19. Via MiXCR, TCRdb re-called the 5' RACE reads, giving one row per CDR3 protein. Altogether approximately 150,000 distinct CDR3 sequences are present, approximately 21% being singletons, with the ten largest covering 2% to 2.5%. The material sequenced was PBMCs or a T cell subset sorted from them (not recorded which). The receptor source for this set is an adult woman who had mild COVID-19 (a few samples of this study predate the infection). Cell type and time point are not known.

In this sample, this clonotype turned up a few times. This rearrangement joins TRBV6-6 to TRBJ2-7, with D perhaps matching TRBD1 (5 bases). V was shortened by 0 bases and J by 0 bases, with 9 bases between the two germline ends. This CDR3 is built from 15 residues. Germline values: CDR1 MNHNY, CDR2 SVGAGI (reference sequence). The CDR3 sequence is CASSYSPGPSYEQYF. In nucleotides, the CDR3 is TGTGCCAGCAGTTACTCACCAGGGCCCTCCTACGAGCAGTACTTC.

The J gene is TRBJ2-1, the V gene TRBV5-6, with D possibly TRBD2 on 5 matching bases. Germline CDR1 reads SGHDT; CDR2 reads YYEEEE. This CDR3 spans 13 amino acids. Between the trimmed V and J ends, which lost 0 bases and 6 bases, there was a span of 7 bases. The CDR3 DNA follows: TGTGCCAGCAGCTTGGGGACTTTCAATGAGCAGTTCTTC. It specifies CASSLGTFNEQFF.

This chain uses TRBV12-3 or TRBV12-4 with TRBJ1-6, with D unclear. V was clipped by 4 bases and J by 13 bases, with 14 bases between them. The CDR3 consists of 13 residues. The CDR3, as DNA: TGTGCCAGCAGTTCCGACATAGCCGGCCCCCTCCACTTT. This codes for CASSSDIAGPLHF.

This clonotype was seen only a few times. This chain connects TRBV14 to TRBJ2-1; the D is unclear. The CDR3 extends over 14 amino acids. Looked up from germline, CDR1 is SGHDN and CDR2 is FVKESK. Between the trimmed V and J ends, which lost 6 bases and 0 bases, there was a span of 9 bases. CDR3 sequence reads: CASSPSSSYNEQFF. DNA for the CDR3: TGTGCCAGCAGTCCCTCCAGCTCCTACAATGAGCAGTTCTTC. Full variable domain (rest looked up from reference TRBV14 and TRBJ2-1): EAGVTQFPSHSVIEKGQTVTLRCDPISGHDNLYWYRRVMGKEIKFLLHFVKESKQDESGMPNNRFLAERTGGTYSTLKVQPAELEDSGVYFCASSPSSSYNEQFFGPGTRLTVL.

The rearrangement joins TRBV2 to TRBJ1-1, with D tentatively TRBD1 (6 bases). CDR3 length: 13 residues. Trimming took off 3 bases at V and 1 base at J, with 6 bases between the two ends. The germline V gene has CDR1 SNHLY and CDR2 FYNNEI. CDR3: CASSEGANTEAFF. CDR3 coding DNA: TGTGCCAGCAGTGAGGGGGCGAACACTGAAGCTTTCTTT.

This clonotype was seen a few times. This CDR3 is CAWSKQSDTQYF. CDR3 sequence (DNA): TGTGCCTGGAGTAAGCAGTCAGATACGCAGTATTTT. The chain combines TRBV30 with TRBJ2-3; D uncertain. The V gene lost 2 bases and the J gene lost 4 bases, with 7 bases spanning the gap. This CDR3 comprises 12 residues. The germline CDR1 and CDR2 sequences are GTSNPN and SVGIG (reference sequence).

Only a few counts were recorded for this clonotype. The chain links TRBV27 to TRBJ1-4, with 8 bases fitting TRBD1. J gave up 11 bases and V 5 bases, and 7 bases lay outside the gene matches. Per germline, CDR1 MNHEY and CDR2 SMNVEV (reference sequence). CDR3 size: 13 residues. CDR3 amino acids: CASSLLTGGKLFF. As DNA, the CDR3 is TGTGCCAGCAGTCTCCTCACAGGGGGGAAACTGTTTTTT. Supplemented by reference TRBV27 and TRBJ1-4, the full variable domain reads EAQVTQNPRYLITVTGKKLTVTCSQNMNHEYMSWYRQDPGLGLRQIYYSMNVEVTDKGDVPEGYKVSRKEKRNFPLILESPSPNQTSLYFCASSLLTGGKLFFGSGTQLSVL.

V and J are TRBV3-1 and TRBJ2-1; TRBD2 agrees at 8 bases. The trim removed 6 bases at V and 10 bases at J, leaving 5 bases unmatched. The CDR3 contains 12 residues. The V gene's germline CDR1 is LGHDT and CDR2 YNNKEL (reference sequence). CDR3 nucleotides: TGTGCCAGCAGTCGAGCGGGGGCCGAGCAGTTCTTC. It yields the protein CASSRAGAEQFF.

This clonotype turned up a few times. The chain couples TRBV20-1 to TRBJ2-3; D may be TRBD2 (6 bases). The CDR3 is 17 amino acids. V was cut by 0 bases and J by 3 bases, with 19 bases left in between. CDR1 is DFQATT and CDR2 is SNEGSKA in the germline V gene (reference sequence). The CDR3 bases are TGCAGTGCTAGAGATGTACGGCGGGGCCGGGGGACAGATACGCAGTATTTT. It specifies CSARDVRRGRGTDTQYF.

The genes are TRBV6-5 and TRBJ1-2, with 7 bases matching TRBD1. From germline, CDR1 is MNHEY and CDR2 SVGAGI. Trimming at V came to 0 bases and at J to 8 bases, leaving 12 bases not matched to a gene. This CDR3 spans 16 amino acids. The CDR3 nucleotides are TGTGCCAGCAGTTACTCGCCATCCGGGACAGACGGCGGCTACACCTTC. Translating gives CASSYSPSGTDGGYTF.

The rearrangement links TRBV10-3 to TRBJ2-7, with D unclear. Trimming stripped 8 bases from V and 2 bases from J, with 13 bases between. From germline, CDR1 is ENHRY and CDR2 SYGVKD. This CDR3 has 13 residues. The CDR3, as DNA: TGTGCCATCTTGGGAACGGGTACCTACGAGCAGTACTTC. It yields the protein CAILGTGTYEQYF.

This sequence joins TRBV5-4 and TRBJ2-3; D might be TRBD1 (6 bases). CDR1 and CDR2 from the germline V gene are SGHNT and YYREEE (reference sequence). Trimming removed 4 bases at V and 5 bases at J, with 14 bases between. This CDR3 contains 14 residues. As DNA, the CDR3 is TGTGCCAGCAGCCCCTCGCAGGGGCAAGATACGCAGTATTTT. It yields the protein CASSPSQGQDTQYF.

CDR3 protein: CASSFGRALTGELFF. DNA for the CDR3: TGTGCCAGCAGCTTTGGGAGGGCCCTCACCGGGGAGCTGTTTTTT. The chain combines TRBV7-9 with TRBJ2-2; 7 bases line up with TRBD2. After removal of 3 bases from V and 4 bases from J, the junction contained 5 bases not matched to a gene. The CDR3 is 15 amino acids. Germline-derived CDR1 and CDR2 are SEHNR and FQNEAQ (reference sequence).

Only a few counts were recorded for this clonotype. This chain joins TRBV6-6 and TRBJ2-7, with 7 bases aligning to TRBD1. This CDR3 contains 13 residues. Losses at the gene ends were 5 bases for V and 4 bases for J; bases not matched to a gene: 5. Germline-derived CDR1 and CDR2 are MNHNY and SVGAGI (reference sequence). The DNA of the CDR3 is TGTGCCAGCAGTGCCGAACAGGGGTACGAGCAGTACTTC. Its translation is CASSAEQGYEQYF.

This clonotype was observed a handful of times. The V and J genes are TRBV9 and TRBJ2-3, with a possible D match to TRBD1 (5 bases). Germline V gives CDR1 SGDLS, CDR2 YYNGEE. V lost 2 bases and J 1 base, leaving 14 bases between the germline ends. CDR3 length: 16 amino acids. The CDR3 region is CASSVRGQPRTDTQYF. In DNA form, the CDR3 reads TGTGCCAGCAGCGTTAGGGGCCAGCCTCGCACAGATACGCAGTATTTT.

This clonotype was found many times. The rearrangement joins TRBV5-1 to TRBJ2-1; D ambiguous. The CDR3 length is 14 residues. In germline, CDR1 is SGHRS, CDR2 YFSETQ. Trimming pared 4 bases from V and 5 bases from J, leaving 13 bases between. The CDR3 reads CASSLYGGNNEQFF. CDR3 sequence (DNA): TGCGCCAGCAGCCTTTATGGTGGAAACAATGAGCAGTTCTTC.

This clonotype was detected a few times. The V and J genes are TRBV29-1 and TRBJ1-2; 10 bases fit TRBD1. This CDR3 region has 13 residues. Per the germline V gene, CDR1 is SQVTM and CDR2 is ANQGSEA. The J segment lost 5 bases and the V segment lost 8 bases, leaving 8 bases of the junction unmatched. The CDR3 region is CSSGDRGPYGYTF. The CDR3, as DNA: TGCAGCTCGGGAGACAGGGGGCCTTATGGCTACACCTTC.